A single TCR beta chain is shown here with its context. This CDR3 contains 14 residues. Germline assignment: CDR1 SGHRS and CDR2 YFSETQ. Trimming cost V 1 base and J 5 bases, with 12 bases left between them. The source of the sample is a study of blood T cell repertoires in COVID-19. Assignments of participants to cohorts depended upon their own reported clinical history. Exposed study participants had met a COVID-19 case within 2 weeks before entry. In the authors' methods: From reference gene primer amplification, estimates of nucleated cell counts were derived. Using immunoSEQ multiplex PCR, the repertoire was profiled, and TCRdb retains in-frame clones only, with some absent. Clone size and the V and J calls come from that table; the DNA yielded D and trimming. The sample lists about 150,000 clones; around 90% were seen once.

The material sequenced was PBMCs or T cells enriched from blood (not recorded which). V gene TRBV5-1 combines with J gene TRBJ2-5, with unresolved D. The clonotype was recovered from a woman aged 40 to 49 who had been exposed to COVID-19. The CDR3, as DNA: TGCGCCAGCAGCTTGACACAACCTCAGGAGACCCAGTACTTC. The encoded protein is CASSLTQPQETQYF.